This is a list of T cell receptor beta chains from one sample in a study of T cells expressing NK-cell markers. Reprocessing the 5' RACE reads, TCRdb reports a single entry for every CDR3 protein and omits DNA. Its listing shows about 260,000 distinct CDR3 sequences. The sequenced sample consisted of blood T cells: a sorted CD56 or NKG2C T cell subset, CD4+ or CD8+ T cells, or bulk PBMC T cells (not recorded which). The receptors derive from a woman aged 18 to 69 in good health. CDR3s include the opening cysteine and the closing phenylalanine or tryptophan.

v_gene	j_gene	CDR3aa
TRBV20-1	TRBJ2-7	CSAATDRGNEQYF
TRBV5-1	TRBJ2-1	CASSLSLVYNEQFF
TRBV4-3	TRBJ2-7	CASSQLLAGSYEQYF
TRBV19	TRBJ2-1	CAGRTAYNEQFF
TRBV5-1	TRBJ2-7	CASSLGGPQYF
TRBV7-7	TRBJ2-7	CASSLGTGGSYEQYF
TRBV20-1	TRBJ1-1	CSARKAPGTEAFF
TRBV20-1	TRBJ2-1	CSARDEGGDGQFF
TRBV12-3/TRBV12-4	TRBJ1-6	CASSPLSDREDSPLHF
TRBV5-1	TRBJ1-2	CASSSSGTSNYGYTF
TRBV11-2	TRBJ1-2	CASSLGQGFGYTF
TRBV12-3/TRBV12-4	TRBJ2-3	CASSFEAGPDTQYF
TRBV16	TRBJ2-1	CASSRPWGEQFF
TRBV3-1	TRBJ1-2	CASNMGQGGGYTF
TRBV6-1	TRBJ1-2	CASRGGTNYGYTF
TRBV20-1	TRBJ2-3	CSALNGQGAPDTQYF
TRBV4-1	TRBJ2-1	CASSQAHNNEQFF
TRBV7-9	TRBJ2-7	CASSLTSGNYEQYF
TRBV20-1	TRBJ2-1	CSARDRGSSPVKNEQFF
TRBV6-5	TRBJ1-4	CASSTGMGKLFF
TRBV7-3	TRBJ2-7	CASSPTVGEQYF
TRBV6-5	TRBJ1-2	CASSYGKQGPYGYTF
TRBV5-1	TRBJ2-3	CASSLASGGGRTDTQYF
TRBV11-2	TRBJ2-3	CASSLVGTSGTTDTQYF
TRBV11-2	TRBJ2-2	CASSLDFRRNPANTGELFF
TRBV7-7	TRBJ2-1	CASSLSPETYNEQFF
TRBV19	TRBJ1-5	CASGQGVIPQHF
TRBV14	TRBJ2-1	CASSQYSGGPREQFF
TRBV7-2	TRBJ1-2	CASSLLPVANYYF
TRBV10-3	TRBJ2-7	CAISASGPEGEQYF
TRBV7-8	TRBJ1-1	CASSFGGGNTEAFF
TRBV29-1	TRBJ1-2	CSATHRGDPNYGYTF
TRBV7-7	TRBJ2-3	CASSRGAVGDTQYF
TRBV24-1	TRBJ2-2	CATSDIQGANTGELFF
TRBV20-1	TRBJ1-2	CSARDGGTGAYGYTF
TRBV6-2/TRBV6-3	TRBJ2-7	CASSYSRNRGSYEQYF
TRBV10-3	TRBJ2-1	CAISARGNDNEQFF
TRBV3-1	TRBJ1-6	CASSQGPRSPLHF
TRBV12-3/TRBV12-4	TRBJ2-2	CATQDRYVTGELFF
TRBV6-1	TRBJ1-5	CAGQDDARQPQHF
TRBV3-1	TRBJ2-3	CASSQVGASGTDTQYF
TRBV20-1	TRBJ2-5	CSASRDRIQETQYF
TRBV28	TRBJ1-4	CASKLTTGAEKLFF
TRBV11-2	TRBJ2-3	CASSFRTSGSLATDTQYF
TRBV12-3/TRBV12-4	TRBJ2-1	CASSLALITTNEQFF
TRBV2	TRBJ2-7	CASSGEPYEQYF
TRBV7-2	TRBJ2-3	CASSPMRASGTDTQYF
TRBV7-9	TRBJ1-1	CASSLGGGDTEAFF
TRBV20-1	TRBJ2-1	CSARGRDGIPHEQFF
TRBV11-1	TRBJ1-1	CASGKNTEAFF